A single sample gave rise to the 32 T cell receptor beta chains below, sequenced in a study of low-dose radiotherapy and immunotherapy resistance in tumors. Covering alpha and beta chains, TRAV- and TRBV-specific primers were used for the first-strand cDNA. Amplification of TCRs used a constant-region primer and V-primer adapter for 15 to 25 PCR cycles. TCRdb re-called the reads with MiXCR, one entry per CDR3 protein. The repertoire holds about 71,000 distinct CDR3 sequences, with roughly 31% as singletons. Time point: before trial treatment. The sequenced sample was PBMCs, obtained before treatment. The receptors originated from a female donor with ovarian cancer.

As to this clonotype: This may arise from a read error, as a much more abundant clone is one base away. The chain has TRBV4-3 and TRBJ2-5; tentatively, D is TRBD2 (5 bases). Germline assignment: CDR1 LGHNA and CDR2 YSLEER. Trimming took 4 bases from V and 1 from J, leaving 13 bases between them. This CDR3 spans 15 amino acids. CDR3 nucleotide sequence: TGCGCCAGCAGCCGAGTAGCGCTACTCCAAGAGACCCAGTACTTC. Amino acids: CASSRVALLQETQYF.

This clonotype has ten or more counts. This chain joins TRBV7-9 and TRBJ2-5; 9 bases match TRBD2. There are 13 residues in the CDR3. Per the germline V gene, CDR1 is SEHNR and CDR2 is FQNEAQ (reference sequence). V shed 5 bases and J 4 bases; nucleotides not matched to a gene: 2. The CDR3, as DNA: TGTGCCAGCAGCCTGGGACTAGCAGAGACCCAGTACTTC. Its protein is CASSLGLAETQYF.

This clonotype was picked up many times. The chain is built from TRBV5-8 and TRBJ2-1; D gene uncertain. V was pared by 6 bases and J by 2 bases, with 9 bases between. The CDR3 length is 13 residues. Germline V gene lookup returns CDR1 SGHTS and CDR2 YDEGEE. CDR3 in amino acids: CASTFNAYNEQFF. DNA of the CDR3: TGTGCCAGCACCTTTAACGCCTACAATGAGCAGTTCTTC.

The chain has TRBV6-6 and TRBJ2-5; no reliable D call. The CDR3 runs 14 residues. Trimming removed 3 bases from V and 1 base from J, with 9 bases in between. Germline V gene data show CDR1 as MNHNY and CDR2 as SVGAGI (reference sequence). The CDR3: CASSYSQFQETQYF. The CDR3 DNA reads TGTGCCAGCAGTTATAGCCAGTTCCAAGAGACCCAGTACTTC.

This clonotype was counted ten times or more. This chain joins TRBV2 and TRBJ2-7; 8 nucleotides line up with TRBD2. Unmatched junction bases numbered 6, after V lost 8 bases and J lost 3 bases. Germline CDR1 and CDR2: SNHLY and FYNNEI. The CDR3 is 13 residues long. The CDR3 nucleotides are TGTGCCAGCCAATGGACTAGCTTCTACGAGCAGTACTTC. As protein: CASQWTSFYEQYF.

This clonotype was detected ten times or more. This sequence joins TRBV7-3 and TRBJ2-1; TRBD2 matches at 8 bases. The CDR3 runs 20 residues. The trim removed 5 bases at V and 0 bases at J, leaving 18 bases unmatched. The germline V gene has CDR1 SGHTA and CDR2 FQGTGA. The DNA for the CDR3 is TGTGCCAGCAGCGAAGGGGGGCTAGCGGGTATGATTAGCTCCTACAATGAGCAGTTCTTC. Translation: CASSEGGLAGMISSYNEQFF.

This clonotype was seen ten or more times. This chain connects TRBV6-1 to TRBJ1-3; TRBD1 might be the D (5 bases). Germline V gene lookup returns CDR1 MNHNS and CDR2 SASEGT. This CDR3 has 15 amino acids. Trimming removed 5 bases from V and 0 bases from J, with 11 bases in between. The CDR3 loop reads CASSQDRASGNTIYF. CDR3 nucleotide sequence: TGTGCCAGCAGTCAAGACAGAGCCTCTGGAAACACCATATATTTT.

This clonotype was detected ten times or more. This chain joins TRBV5-1 and TRBJ2-7; TRBD2 is a possible D gene (7 bases). In germline, CDR1 is SGHRS, CDR2 YFSETQ. The CDR3 is made up of 15 amino acids. V was shortened by 0 bases and J by 5 bases, with 15 bases between the two germline ends. The chain's CDR3 is CASSLGGGAYHEQYF. CDR3 DNA: TGCGCCAGCAGCTTGGGCGGGGGCGCGTACCACGAGCAGTACTTC.

This clonotype was observed a few times. This may be a read error, as it is one base from a much larger clone. The chain has TRBV29-1 and TRBJ1-6; D possibly corresponds to TRBD1 (6 bases). Trimming stripped 6 bases from V and 8 bases from J, with 14 bases between. This CDR3 has 13 residues. Germline V gene lookup returns CDR1 SQVTM and CDR2 ANQGSEA. Here the CDR3 reads CSVGVGGDSPLHF. The DNA for the CDR3 is TGCAGCGTGGGGGTAGGGGGAGATTCACCCCTCCACTTT. Looking up the rest from reference TRBV29-1 and TRBJ1-6 gives the full variable domain: SAVISQKPSRDICQRGTSLTIQCQVDSQVTMMFWYRQQPGQSLTLIATANQGSEATYESGFVIDKFPISRPNLTFSTLTVSNMSPEDSSIYLCSVGVGGDSPLHFGNGTRLTVT.

This clonotype came up many times. V usage is TRBV14 and J usage is TRBJ2-1, with 13 nucleotides matching TRBD2. CDR3 length: 16 residues. V lost 3 bases, J lost 5 bases, and 4 bases stayed unmatched. Germline loops: CDR1 SGHDN, CDR2 FVKESK. DNA for the CDR3: TGTGCCAGCAGCCAGAGAGGACTAGCGGGGGACAATGAGCAGTTCTTC. Amino acid sequence: CASSQRGLAGDNEQFF.

The V call is TRBV29-1, the J call TRBJ2-1; D not certain. The CDR3 sequence is 11 residues long. V lost 6 bases and J 4 bases, leaving 7 bases between the germline ends. From germline, CDR1 is SQVTM and CDR2 ANQGSEA. CDR3: CSVGSYNEQFF. CDR3 bases: TGCAGCGTGGGGTCTTACAATGAGCAGTTCTTC.

This clonotype appeared many times. The CDR3 protein is CSTGPGNTEAFF. The DNA for the CDR3 is TGCAGCACAGGACCCGGAAACACTGAAGCTTTCTTT. The genes are TRBV29-1 and TRBJ1-1; maybe TRBD1 (5 bases). CDR1 and CDR2 from the germline V gene are SQVTM and ANQGSEA. The V and J ends lost 8 bases and 2 bases respectively, with 12 bases between them. The CDR3 consists of 12 residues.

The V call is TRBV28, the J call TRBJ2-3, with no clear D. CDR1 is MDHEN, CDR2 SYDVKM, per germline. V was shortened by 3 bases and J by 8 bases, with 15 bases between the two germline ends. The CDR3 is 14 amino acids. CDR3 region: CASSFPGGSRTQYF. DNA for the CDR3: TGTGCCAGCAGTTTTCCTGGTGGGTCCCGTACGCAGTATTTT.

The chain is built from TRBV6-2 or TRBV6-3 and TRBJ2-3, with D perhaps matching TRBD2 (6 bases). There are 18 residues in the CDR3. The germline V gene has CDR1 MNHEY and CDR2 SVGEGT. With 8 bases removed from V and 2 bases from J, the gap between germline ends came to 26 bases. In DNA, the CDR3 is TGTGCCAGCCATGATCACCCGGGACTTATATCTTACACAGATACGCAGTATTTT. It codes for CASHDHPGLISYTDTQYF.

This chain uses TRBV20-1 with TRBJ2-5; 10 nucleotides line up with TRBD1. The CDR3 runs 13 residues. Germline V CDR1 and CDR2: DFQATT, SNEGSKA (reference sequence). After removal of 6 bases from V and 5 bases from J, the junction contained 6 bases not matched to a gene. The CDR3 DNA is TGCAGTGCGGGGGGACAGGGGTTGGAGACCCAGTACTTC. Translated, it gives CSAGGQGLETQYF.

CDR3 DNA: TGCGCCAGCAGCTTCACCCAGGCGCAGGGCTACACCTTC. The encoded protein is CASSFTQAQGYTF. This chain connects TRBV5-1 to TRBJ1-2; the D is unclear. V lost 2 bases, J lost 8 bases, and 13 bases lay in between. Per the germline V gene, CDR1 is SGHRS and CDR2 is YFSETQ. This CDR3 spans 13 amino acids.

This sequence joins TRBV27 and TRBJ2-5; no definite D call. This CDR3 comprises 15 residues. The germline V and J ends were trimmed by 6 bases and 7 bases, with 21 bases remaining between them. In germline, CDR1 is MNHEY, CDR2 SMNVEV (reference sequence). The CDR3 coding sequence is TGTGCCAGCAGCTACGCGGACCCATACCCTGCGACCCAGTACTTC. Residues: CASSYADPYPATQYF.

This chain joins TRBV13 and TRBJ2-7, with D perhaps matching TRBD1 or TRBD2 (6 bases each). The CDR3 has 15 residues. Trimming left V 6 bases short and J 7 bases short, with 22 bases between. Germline-derived CDR1 and CDR2 are PRHDT and FYEKMQ (reference sequence). The CDR3 protein is CASRPQGGGSGEQYF. Written as DNA, the CDR3 is TGTGCCAGCAGACCCCAAGGGGGAGGTTCGGGTGAGCAGTACTTC.

The chain recombines TRBV12-5 with TRBJ1-2; D is ambiguous. This CDR3 has 12 amino acids. The V gene's germline CDR1 is LGHNT and CDR2 FRNRAP. The V and J ends lost 7 bases and 7 bases respectively, with 13 bases between them. DNA of the CDR3: TGTGCTAGTGCCCTATCCTCGGGTGGCTACACCTTC. Translated, it gives CASALSSGGYTF.

This clonotype showed up many times. The chain links TRBV6-6 to TRBJ1-3; D is undetermined. The CDR3 totals 16 residues. CDR1 and CDR2 (germline): MNHNY, SVGAGI (reference sequence). V was shortened by 3 bases and J by 0 bases, with 12 bases between the two germline ends. The CDR3 DNA is TGTGCCAGCAGTTATCAAGTCGGGTACTCTGGAAACACCATATATTTT. Amino acids: CASSYQVGYSGNTIYF.

The V call is TRBV20-1, the J call TRBJ2-1; D possibly corresponds to TRBD2 (6 bases). This CDR3 has 14 amino acids. The germline gives CDR1 DFQATT, CDR2 SNEGSKA (reference sequence). V was shortened by 3 bases and J by 4 bases, with 13 bases between the two germline ends. CDR3 protein: CSASPAGRYNEQFF. CDR3 in DNA: TGCAGTGCTAGTCCCGCGGGGAGGTACAATGAGCAGTTCTTC.

This chain joins TRBV6-2 or TRBV6-3 and TRBJ2-7; TRBD1 matches 7 bases. The CDR3 runs to 15 residues. The J segment lost 4 bases and the V segment lost 5 bases, leaving 11 bases of the junction unmatched. Germline V CDR1 and CDR2: MNHEY, SVGEGT. CDR3 residues: CASSPPGQIIYEQYF. The CDR3 DNA reads TGTGCCAGCAGTCCTCCGGGACAGATAATTTACGAGCAGTACTTC.

This clonotype was detected ten times or more. The junction shows a germline mismatch at one end, possibly a read error. The chain joins TRBV5-1 to TRBJ1-1; 9 positions agree with TRBD1. Per germline, CDR1 SGHRS and CDR2 YFSETQ. This CDR3 region has 15 residues. The CDR3 is CASSVGTGWNTEAFF. CDR3 nucleotides: TGTGCCAGCAGCGTCGGGACAGGGTGGAACACTGAAGCTTTCTTT.

This clonotype has a count of ten or more. The chain is built from TRBV5-1 and TRBJ1-1; the D gene is possibly TRBD1 (6 bases). V lost 0 bases and J 6 bases, leaving 12 bases between the germline ends. CDR1 is SGHRS and CDR2 is YFSETQ in the germline V gene. The CDR3 contains 14 residues. CDR3 DNA: TGCGCCAGCAGCTTGGCACAGGGAGGGTCTGAAGCTTTCTTT. Translated, it gives CASSLAQGGSEAFF.

This clonotype was seen repeatedly, ten times or more. The chain uses TRBV18 and TRBJ1-5; tentative D call: TRBD1 (6 bases). This CDR3 comprises 14 residues. Trimming removed 2 bases at V and 3 bases at J, with 8 bases between. Germline CDR1 KGHSH, CDR2 LQKENI. The CDR3 nucleotides are TGTGCCAGCTCACCAGGACAGAACAATCAGCCCCAGCATTTT. This encodes CASSPGQNNQPQHF. The whole variable domain, remainder taken from reference TRBV18 and TRBJ1-5, is NAGVMQNPRHLVRRRGQEARLRCSPMKGHSHVYWYRQLPEEGLKFMVYLQKENIIDESGMPKERFSAEFPKEGPSILRIQQVVRGDSAAYFCASSPGQNNQPQHFGDGTRLSIL.

The gene calls are TRBV19 and TRBJ2-1, with 13 bases lining up with TRBD2. Germline assignment: CDR1 LNHDA and CDR2 SQIVND (reference sequence). This CDR3 spans 18 amino acids. Trimming removed 3 bases from V and 4 bases from J; junction bases left unmatched: 9. CDR3 nucleotides: TGTGCCAGTAGTATCCTAAGGACTAGCGGGAGCGATTACAATGAGCAGTTCTTC. Translating gives CASSILRTSGSDYNEQFF.

There are many counts of this clonotype. The V and J genes are TRBV11-2 and TRBJ1-4; D is ambiguous. V lost 5 bases and J 8 bases, leaving 12 bases between the germline ends. The CDR3 is 13 amino acids. Looked up from germline, CDR1 is SGHAT and CDR2 is FQNNGV. The CDR3 reads CASSPRRGEKLFF. DNA for the CDR3: TGTGCCAGCAGCCCAAGGCGGGGAGAAAAACTGTTTTTT.

The chain joins TRBV28 to TRBJ2-3; D is ambiguous. Germline V gene sequence: CDR1 MDHEN, CDR2 SYDVKM. CDR3 length: 14 amino acids. V lost 3 bases to trimming and J lost 1 base, with 8 bases between them. For the CDR3, the DNA is TGTGCCAGCAGTTTTATCTCACGCACAGATACGCAGTATTTT. It is translated as CASSFISRTDTQYF.

The gene calls are TRBV12-3 or TRBV12-4 and TRBJ2-7; D gene ambiguous. V was pared by 8 bases and J by 1 base, with 9 bases between. The CDR3 spans 12 residues. The CDR3 sequence is CASRHRSYEQYF. DNA for the CDR3: TGTGCCAGCCGGCATCGTTCCTACGAGCAGTACTTC.

The chain is built from TRBV2 and TRBJ1-1, with 8 bases fitting TRBD1. Germline lookup yields CDR1 SNHLY and CDR2 FYNNEI. Losses at the gene ends were 8 bases for V and 6 bases for J; bases not matched to a gene: 11. The CDR3 extends over 14 amino acids. The CDR3 DNA follows: TGTGCCAGCGGTCTAAACAGGGGGGCCGCTGAAGCTTTCTTT. Residues: CASGLNRGAAEAFF.

This chain links TRBV27 with TRBJ2-7; TRBD1 agrees at 9 bases. Germline loops: CDR1 MNHEY, CDR2 SMNVEV (reference sequence). J gave up 2 bases and V 7 bases, and 21 bases lay outside the gene matches. This CDR3 spans 19 amino acids. CDR3: CASKGQGARFVRLPYEQYF. CDR3 DNA sequence: TGTGCCAGCAAGGGACAGGGCGCCCGATTTGTTAGGCTACCCTACGAGCAGTACTTC.

This clonotype was picked up a small number of times. The V call is TRBV30, the J call TRBJ2-1; D unresolved. V lost 5 bases to trimming and J lost 3 bases, with 5 bases between them. CDR3 size: 11 residues. Germline-derived CDR1 and CDR2 are GTSNPN and SVGIG (reference sequence). The CDR3 sequence is CAWVDYNEQFF. The CDR3 nucleotides are TGTGCCTGGGTCGACTACAATGAGCAGTTCTTC.